This entry is about one TCR beta chain. CDR3 size: 16 residues. Germline CDR1 reads SGHTA; CDR2 reads FQGTGA. The ends were cut back, 2 bases at V and 3 bases at J, with 17 bases in the middle. These data belong to a study of blood T cell repertoires in COVID-19. Study-wide context: Acute and convalescent COVID-19 specimens originated in the United States, Italy and Spain.

Authors' data handling: Amplification with reference gene primers provided the estimates of nucleated cell counts. Sequencing was performed with immunoSEQ multiplex PCR; in TCRdb, only in-frame clones are kept and a portion is missing. V, J and clone size derive from that table, while D and trimming were established from the DNA sequence. The sample gives 110,000 or so clones, around nine tenths of which show up once; more than 7% is in the top ten. Sequenced material: peripheral blood. The source is a woman in her seventies who had recovered from COVID-19. V gene TRBV7-3 combines with J gene TRBJ2-7, with D possibly TRBD2 on 7 matching bases. CDR3 DNA: TGTGCCAGCAGCTTAGGGGTCCGGGGGGCTGGCTACGAGCAGTACTTC. This codes for CASSLGVRGAGYEQYF.